The source of this TCR beta chain is a study of identical twins. Broader study findings: Fewer insertions characterized abundant cord blood beta clonotypes, whereas memory repertoires showed none.

Healthy Caucasian individuals made up all the donors. Template switching, a step in the protocol, added a universal primer site, and cDNA carried unique molecular identifiers. TCRdb ran MiXCR on the 5' RACE reads and lists one entry per CDR3 protein. The sample lists approximately 1.8 million distinct CDR3 sequences; about 32% were seen once. With 6 bases removed from V and 2 bases from J, the gap between germline ends came to 18 bases. This CDR3 is built from 16 residues. Germline V CDR1 and CDR2: MDHEN, SYDVKM. This clonotype was seen more than once but under ten times. What it recognizes is unknown.

The rearrangement uses TRBV28 and TRBJ2-3; the D is unclear. The sample consisted of cord blood. The sequence derives from a newborn girl in good health. Written as DNA, the CDR3 is TGTGCCAGCAGCCGTATCCTGGGAATGGTCACAGATACGCAGTATTTT. This encodes CASSRILGMVTDTQYF.